The 18 T cell receptor beta chains listed next were all sequenced from one sample in a study of blood T cell repertoires in COVID-19. Clones were read by immunoSEQ multiplex PCR, and TCRdb kept only the in-frame ones, dropping some. The table shows about 40,000 clones, with about 86% occurring only once. The sample consisted of peripheral blood. The receptors originated from a man in his forties or fifties with active COVID-19.

The V and J genes are TRBV7-8 and TRBJ1-5, with D maybe TRBD1 (5 bases). Germline V gene data show CDR1 as SGHVS and CDR2 as FQNEAQ. Trimming removed 5 bases at V and 4 bases at J, with 12 bases between. The CDR3 has 14 residues. For the CDR3, the DNA is TGTGCCAGCAGCCGGACAAGCCCGAATCAGCCCCAGCATTTT. Its translation: CASSRTSPNQPQHF.

V and J are TRBV21-1 and TRBJ1-2; no DNA check was done on the table's D call, TRBD1. TRBV21-1 represents a pseudogene. The CDR3 length is 16 residues. The CDR3 protein is CASSKGEDRTNYGYTF. The CDR3 DNA follows: TGTGCCAGCAGCAAAGGTGAGGACAGGACCAACTATGGCTACACCTTC.

The rearrangement links TRBV29-1 to TRBJ1-2; D is unresolved. Trimming cost V 6 bases and J 4 bases, with 9 bases left between them. Germline V gene sequence: CDR1 SQVTM, CDR2 ANQGSEA. The CDR3 is 11 amino acids. The CDR3 DNA reads as TGCAGCGTGTGGGAGACCTATGGCTACACCTTC. It translates to CSVWETYGYTF.

V is TRBV10-2 and J is TRBJ2-7, with 8 bases aligning to TRBD1. CDR3 length: 14 residues. Trimming removed 5 bases from V and 0 bases from J; junction bases left unmatched: 3. Germline CDR1 reads WSHSY; CDR2 reads SAAADI. CDR3 in amino acids: CASSRTGTSYEQYF. The DNA of the CDR3 is TGCGCCAGCAGTAGGACAGGGACCTCCTACGAGCAGTACTTC.

This chain links TRBV28 with TRBJ2-1; no clear D. Trimming took 5 bases from V and 0 from J, leaving 5 bases between them. CDR1 is MDHEN and CDR2 is SYDVKM in the germline V gene. The CDR3 has 13 amino acids. The CDR3 DNA sequence: TGTGCCAGCAGTCCGGGCTCCTACAATGAGCAGTTCTTC. Residues: CASSPGSYNEQFF.

The chain joins TRBV11-1 to TRBJ2-5, with a possible D match to TRBD1 (7 bases). The CDR3 runs 15 residues. Looked up from germline, CDR1 is SGHAT and CDR2 is FQDESV (reference sequence). V was clipped by 5 bases and J by 2 bases, with 15 bases between them. CDR3 in DNA: TGTGCCAGCAGCCGGGGGCAGGGGGATCAAGAGACCCAGTACTTC. Protein: CASSRGQGDQETQYF.

The chain carries TRBV6-2 or TRBV6-3 and TRBJ2-7; the D gene is possibly TRBD2 (5 bases). V was pared by 5 bases and J by 3 bases, with 23 bases between. In germline, CDR1 is MNHEY, CDR2 SVGEGT. The CDR3 contains 17 residues. Written as DNA, the CDR3 is TGTGCCAGCAGTGCCCCCCTTTGGGCGGCTAGCTTCTACGAGCAGTACTTC. This sequence encodes CASSAPLWAASFYEQYF.

This chain uses TRBV11-1 with TRBJ1-1, with TRBD1 matching over 9 bases. The V segment lost 5 bases and the J segment 1 base; nucleotides outside the gene matches: 2. The CDR3 consists of 14 residues. Germline assignment: CDR1 SGHAT and CDR2 FQDESV (reference sequence). CDR3 coding DNA: TGTGCCAGCAGCGTGGGACAGGGGAACACTGAAGCTTTCTTT. Encoded protein: CASSVGQGNTEAFF. The whole variable domain, remainder taken from reference TRBV11-1 and TRBJ1-1, is EAEVAQSPRYKITEKSQAVAFWCDPISGHATLYWYRQILGQGPELLVQFQDESVVDDSQLPKDRFSAERLKGVDSTLKIQPAELGDSAMYLCASSVGQGNTEAFFGQGTRLTVV.

The V gene is TRBV30, the J gene TRBJ2-7; TRBD2 aligns across 15 bases. J gave up 3 bases and V 2 bases, and 2 bases lay outside the gene matches. This CDR3 spans 15 amino acids. In germline, CDR1 is GTSNPN, CDR2 SVGIG (reference sequence). The CDR3 sequence: CAWSSGLAGGYEQYF. The DNA for the CDR3 is TGTGCCTGGAGTTCGGGACTAGCGGGAGGCTACGAGCAGTACTTC.

The table lists this clone with a count of one. The chain is built from TRBV4-1 and TRBJ2-1; 8 bases line up with TRBD2. This CDR3 has 17 amino acids. Trimming took 0 bases from V and 0 from J; bases not matched to a gene: 4. Germline CDR1 reads MGHRA; CDR2 reads YSYEKL. The CDR3 is CASSQDTSGSSYNEQFF. DNA for the CDR3: TGCGCCAGCAGCCAAGATACTAGCGGTAGCTCCTACAATGAGCAGTTCTTC.

The J gene is TRBJ1-5, the V gene TRBV6-5; D gene ambiguous. This CDR3 is built from 15 residues. Deletions cut 6 bases from V and 1 base from J, with 13 bases between. CDR1 and CDR2 from the germline V gene are MNHEY and SVGAGI. The CDR3, as DNA: TGTGCCAGCAGACCCAGCCTCGGGAGCAATCAGCCCCAGCATTTT. Its translation: CASRPSLGSNQPQHF.

J is TRBJ2-7 and V is TRBV19; 8 bases align to TRBD1. The J segment lost 3 bases and the V segment lost 4 bases, leaving 11 bases of the junction unmatched. Germline CDR1 and CDR2: LNHDA and SQIVND (reference sequence). The CDR3 length is 16 residues. The CDR3 loop reads CASSTATGEIGYEQYF. CDR3 in DNA: TGTGCCAGTAGTACCGCGACAGGGGAGATTGGCTACGAGCAGTACTTC.

This clone occurred a few times. The chain uses TRBV10-3 and TRBJ2-6; 7 nucleotides line up with TRBD1. The length of the CDR3 is 14 residues. V was pared by 8 bases and J by 0 bases, with 1 base of the junction left unmatched. Germline V lookup: CDR1 ENHRY, CDR2 SYGVKD. CDR3 sequence reads: CAIGTASGANVLTF. The CDR3 DNA follows: TGTGCCATCGGGACAGCCTCTGGGGCCAACGTCCTGACTTTC.

The J gene is TRBJ2-1, the V gene TRBV6-5; TRBD1 might be the D (6 bases). This CDR3 comprises 14 residues. Germline loops: CDR1 MNHEY, CDR2 SVGAGI. The V end was cut by 10 bases, the J end by 0 bases, with 13 bases between. The CDR3 is CATSQGGSYNEQFF. CDR3 coding DNA: TGTGCCACCTCACAGGGTGGCTCCTACAATGAGCAGTTCTTC.

The genes are TRBV7-2 and TRBJ2-7; D is perhaps TRBD1 (6 bases). Germline V gives CDR1 SGHTA, CDR2 FQGNSA. The V end lost 2 bases, the J end lost 4 bases, and 12 bases lay between the germline ends. The CDR3 has 14 amino acids. CDR3 nucleotide sequence: TGTGCCAGCAGCTTACAGGGGCCTGGGTACGAGCAGTACTTC. Residues: CASSLQGPGYEQYF.

This clone occurred a few times. The chain recombines TRBV5-1 with TRBJ2-3, with a weak D call TRBD2 (5 bases). This CDR3 contains 15 residues. In germline, CDR1 is SGHRS, CDR2 YFSETQ. Trimming cost V 4 bases and J 4 bases, with 16 bases left between them. In nucleotides, the CDR3 is TGCGCCAGCAGCCCCCTCACTAGAGTTGCAGATACGCAGTATTTT. Encoded protein: CASSPLTRVADTQYF.

V usage is TRBV28 and J usage is TRBJ1-1, with TRBD1 matching over 8 bases. Germline CDR1 is MDHEN and CDR2 is SYDVKM. V lost 2 bases to trimming and J lost 1 base; unmatched junction nucleotides: 9. This CDR3 spans 17 amino acids. The CDR3 sequence: CASSLSGDRRANTEAFF. CDR3 DNA sequence: TGTGCCAGCAGTTTAAGCGGGGACAGGAGGGCGAACACTGAAGCTTTCTTT.

V and J are TRBV12-3 or TRBV12-4 and TRBJ2-1; 7 bases fit TRBD2. The CDR3 covers 12 residues. The junction had 6 bases not matched to a gene; V was cut back by 7 bases and J by 9 bases. CDR3 sequence: CASTVTGGEQFF. CDR3 bases: TGTGCCAGCACCGTGACGGGGGGTGAGCAGTTCTTC.